This TCR beta chain was observed in a study of T cells after yellow fever vaccination (dated by TCRdb to about 2019). In the study overall: The SMART-Seq v4 Ultra Low Input RNA kit was used to prepare libraries from fractions with low cell numbers. The cohort comprised two healthy male donors, one aged 18 to 29 and one aged 30 to 40 years. Bulk PBMC replicates and cell subsets were isolated from blood drawn at multiple timepoints before and after both primary and secondary immunization. To track T-cell clones before and after primary and booster YFV17D yellow fever vaccination, bulk TCR alpha and beta repertoires were sequenced longitudinally. Overall study outcomes, separate from this receptor: The secondary T-cell response was found to be weaker but faster than the primary response, with a peak reached on day 5 rather than on day 15. A small share of clonotypes occurred in both CD4 and CD8 compartments, likely arising from convergent recombination. Most clones expanded after primary vaccination (approximately 96% of CD4 and over 80% of CD8) were re-detected after the booster, suggesting that broad memory maintenance occurred. Because abundant contaminating clonotypes from the bulk population could be contained in FACS-sorted repertoires, computational filtering was required. The study included only two donors, which limits how far the findings can be generalized.

The sample's treatment or condition label, decoded: live attenuated yellow fever vaccine strain. Two biological replicates of bulk PBMCs were collected at each blood-draw timepoint. A standard Ficoll-Paque protocol was used to isolate PBMCs from peripheral blood. TriZol was used to extract RNA from bulk PBMCs, from CD4 and CD8 fractions, and from dextramer-positive and dextramer-negative fractions. TCR cDNA was synthesized by 5'RACE template switching, which introduced a universal primer site and unique molecular identifiers. cDNA synthesis was primed from both the TCR alpha and TCR beta constant segments. Library amplification used two PCR steps, and the second PCR step added sample barcodes and sequencing adapters. Sequencing of the libraries was done on either Illumina HiSeq 2500 (2x100 bp) or NovaSeq (2x150 bp). The paper's processing steps were these. MIGEC was used to demultiplex reads and collapse the reads into UMI consensus sequences, and MiXCR was used for V(D)J alignment. Vaccine-responding clonotypes were identified with edgeR using replicate PBMC samples, with FDR below 0.01 and a log2 fold change above 5 up to day 15 being required. Each bulk clonotype received a CD4 or CD8 identity based on whether the sequenced CD4 or CD8 repertoire contained that clonotype at higher abundance. Using fastp trimming at Q25 and MiXCR clonotype assembly, TCRdb reanalyzed the public sequencing data and kept in-frame beta chains. All rows with the same CDR3 protein become a single entry with the most common DNA and genes. For this entry, the V and J calls and clone size follow TCRdb and not the study's own pipeline. In this sample the table shows more than 350,000 distinct CDR3 sequences, roughly 11% of which occur a single time. Around 20% of the sample comes from the top ten.

In regard to this clonotype: Its target antigen remains unknown. Base qualities were left out, and no much larger clone turns up one base away.

The material was PBMCs, obtained on the day of the first yellow fever vaccination. The clonotype comes from a man younger than 35 who received the YFV17D yellow fever vaccine.

CDR3 region: CASTREEGSEQYV. The nucleotide sequence is TGTGCCAGCACCCGAGAAGAAGGGAGCGAGCAGTACGTC. This sequence uses TRBV2 and TRBJ2-7, and TRBD2 may be the D gene, going by 5 matching bases. At the junction V is shortened by 7 bases and J by 6 bases, with 16 bases in between. The germline V gene provides CDR1 SNHLY and CDR2 FYNNEI. Inclusive of the bounding cysteine and valine, the CDR3 is 13 residues long. Just CDR3 DNA is preserved here, 39 bases in frame from base 1.